This T cell receptor (beta chain) is drawn from a study of blood T cell repertoires in COVID-19. Here immunoSEQ multiplex PCR was the method, and the copy in TCRdb shows in-frame clones only, minus some. Of 95,000 to 150,000 clones listed, 90% to 95% are singletons. Seattle participants joined during active infection and were tracked over time. The length of the CDR3 is 13 residues. Trimming cost V 0 bases and J 10 bases, with 10 bases left between them. CDR1 and CDR2 (germline): MNHEY, SVGAGI. The chain has TRBV6-5 and TRBJ2-1; D is perhaps TRBD2 (5 bases). The material sequenced was peripheral blood. The receptor was isolated from a man aged 50 to 59 with COVID-19, enrolled during active disease. The CDR3 loop is CASSYSTNVEQFF. The CDR3 DNA reads TGTGCCAGCAGTTACTCGACTAATGTGGAGCAGTTCTTC.